The rows below give T cell receptor beta chains drawn from one sample of a study of shared clonotypes between healthy human individuals. The data were produced by immunoSEQ multiplex PCR, yet TCRdb's version contains in-frame clones alone and is incomplete. The repertoire consists of approximately 1,000,000 clones, with 75% to 80% occurring once and the leading ten covering 0.5% to 0.6%. Sequencing was performed on memory CD4+ T cells from PBMCs. The receptors stem from a man aged 18-30 years in good health. Some clones in this sample may be carry-over from other donors' samples. CDR3s include the opening cysteine and the closing phenylalanine or tryptophan. D genes are given only for firm matches. The size field is filled for only some rows; it gives once, few, many or a size class.

CDR3nt: TGTGCCAGCAGCTCGGACAGGGCCCAGCCCCAGCATTTT
CDR3aa: CASSSDRAQPQHF
len: 13
d_gene: TRBD1
abundance: .
v_gene: TRBV7-2
j_gene: TRBJ1-5

CDR3nt: TGCGCCAGCAGCGGCGGACAGGGTGCACCCTACAATGAGCAGTTCTTC
CDR3aa: CASSGGQGAPYNEQFF
len: 16
d_gene: TRBD1
abundance: .
v_gene: TRBV5-1
j_gene: TRBJ2-1

CDR3nt: TGTGCCAGTAGTATCGCCAGCGGGAGTCCCTACAATGAGCAGTTCTTC
CDR3aa: CASSIASGSPYNEQFF
len: 16
d_gene: TRBD2
abundance: .
v_gene: TRBV19
j_gene: TRBJ2-1

CDR3nt: TGTGCCTGGAGCGCAACTTATGCCCCTGGGGGAGAGACCCAGTACTTC
CDR3aa: CAWSATYAPGGETQYF
len: 16
d_gene: .
abundance: .
v_gene: TRBV30
j_gene: TRBJ2-5

CDR3nt: TGTGCCAGCAGGGGAGCGGACAGCTATGGCTACACCTTC
CDR3aa: CASRGADSYGYTF
len: 13
d_gene: .
abundance: .
v_gene: TRBV5-5
j_gene: TRBJ1-2

CDR3nt: TGTGCCAGCGTGGGGGGCAGAGGGGACACTGAAGCTTTCTTT
CDR3aa: CASVGGRGDTEAFF
len: 14
d_gene: .
abundance: .
v_gene: TRBV6-5
j_gene: TRBJ1-1

CDR3nt: TGTGCCAGCAGGACGGACCCTATCGACGGGGAGCTGTTTTTT
CDR3aa: CASRTDPIDGELFF
len: 14
d_gene: .
abundance: many
v_gene: TRBV6-1
j_gene: TRBJ2-2

CDR3nt: TGTGCCACGGCACAGGGGGCGGGTGAAAAACTGTTTTTT
CDR3aa: CATAQGAGEKLFF
len: 13
d_gene: TRBD1
abundance: .
v_gene: TRBV7-3
j_gene: TRBJ1-4

CDR3nt: TGCAGCGTCCCAAAGGTAACCAAGAACACTGAAGCTTTCTTT
CDR3aa: CSVPKVTKNTEAFF
len: 14
d_gene: .
abundance: few
v_gene: TRBV29-1
j_gene: TRBJ1-1

CDR3nt: TGCGCCAGCAGTTCCGGGACAGACGAGACCCAGTACTTC
CDR3aa: CASSSGTDETQYF
len: 13
d_gene: TRBD1
abundance: .
v_gene: TRBV10-2
j_gene: TRBJ2-5

CDR3nt: TGTGCCAGCAGCTTAGGCCGCGCAATGGAGACCCAGTACTTC
CDR3aa: CASSLGRAMETQYF
len: 14
d_gene: .
abundance: .
v_gene: TRBV7-2
j_gene: TRBJ2-5

CDR3nt: TGCGCCAGCAGCTTGGGACTCTTTGGCACCGGGGAGCTGTTTTTT
CDR3aa: CASSLGLFGTGELFF
len: 15
d_gene: .
abundance: .
v_gene: TRBV5-1
j_gene: TRBJ2-2

CDR3nt: TGCGCCAGCAGCCCGACTACGGCTCGCAGGACCAGCACAGATACGCAGTATTTT
CDR3aa: CASSPTTARRTSTDTQYF
len: 18
d_gene: .
abundance: .
v_gene: TRBV4-1
j_gene: TRBJ2-3

CDR3nt: TGCGCCAGCAGCCAGGCCCCGGGACTAGCGGCAGATACGCAGTATTTT
CDR3aa: CASSQAPGLAADTQYF
len: 16
d_gene: TRBD2
abundance: .
v_gene: TRBV4-3
j_gene: TRBJ2-3

CDR3nt: TGTGCCAGCAGCTTGGTTGGGACAGGACTTAACGAGCAGTACTTC
CDR3aa: CASSLVGTGLNEQYF
len: 15
d_gene: TRBD1
abundance: .
v_gene: TRBV5-4
j_gene: TRBJ2-7

CDR3nt: TGTGCCAGCAGTCCCCGGGACTCCTACTACGAGCAGTACTTC
CDR3aa: CASSPRDSYYEQYF
len: 14
d_gene: .
abundance: .
v_gene: TRBV6-1
j_gene: TRBJ2-7

CDR3nt: TGTGCCAGCAGTTACCCCAGGGGCAGGCCCACTGAAGCTTTCTTT
CDR3aa: CASSYPRGRPTEAFF
len: 15
d_gene: .
abundance: .
v_gene: TRBV6-5
j_gene: TRBJ1-1

CDR3nt: TGTGCCAGCTCACCAGACTTGCGGTCCTACGAGCAGTACTTC
CDR3aa: CASSPDLRSYEQYF
len: 14
d_gene: .
abundance: .
v_gene: TRBV18
j_gene: TRBJ2-7

CDR3nt: TGTGCCAGCAGCGTAGGACTTGAGGAGACCCAGTACTTC
CDR3aa: CASSVGLEETQYF
len: 13
d_gene: .
abundance: .
v_gene: TRBV9
j_gene: TRBJ2-5

CDR3nt: TGTGCCAGCAGGATGCAGGGCCTGCTATCCTACGAGCAGTACTTC
CDR3aa: CASRMQGLLSYEQYF
len: 15
d_gene: .
abundance: once
v_gene: TRBV27
j_gene: TRBJ2-7

CDR3nt: TGTGCCAGCAGCCGAAGGACGGCTTGGCTCTATGGCTACACCTTC
CDR3aa: CASSRRTAWLYGYTF
len: 15
d_gene: .
abundance: .
v_gene: TRBV5-6
j_gene: TRBJ1-2

CDR3nt: TGCGCCAGCAGCCAAGATCCCCTAGCGGGCCTCTCCTACGAGCAGTACTTC
CDR3aa: CASSQDPLAGLSYEQYF
len: 17
d_gene: TRBD2
abundance: .
v_gene: TRBV4-1
j_gene: TRBJ2-7

CDR3nt: TGCGCCAGCAGCTCGCTAGCGGGTGGTACCGGGGAGCTGTTTTTT
CDR3aa: CASSSLAGGTGELFF
len: 15
d_gene: TRBD2
abundance: .
v_gene: TRBV5-1
j_gene: TRBJ2-2

CDR3nt: TGTGCCAGCAGTCCATCTTGGGGTGGCAATCAGCCCCAGCATTTT
CDR3aa: CASSPSWGGNQPQHF
len: 15
d_gene: .
abundance: .
v_gene: TRBV6-5
j_gene: TRBJ1-5

CDR3nt: TGTGCCAGCAGCGTAGTATGGGATCAAGAGACCCAGTACTTC
CDR3aa: CASSVVWDQETQYF
len: 14
d_gene: .
abundance: .
v_gene: TRBV9
j_gene: TRBJ2-5

CDR3nt: TGCGCCAGCAGCCCCAATGCCGGGGTCGACTATGGCTACACCTTC
CDR3aa: CASSPNAGVDYGYTF
len: 15
d_gene: .
abundance: once
v_gene: TRBV4-1
j_gene: TRBJ1-2

CDR3nt: TGTGCCAGCAGAACAGGGTTTGACTATGGCTACACCTTC
CDR3aa: CASRTGFDYGYTF
len: 13
d_gene: .
abundance: .
v_gene: TRBV28
j_gene: TRBJ1-2

CDR3nt: TGTGCCAGCAGCTTTAGAGGGGTCACCTCCTACAATGAGCAGTTCTTC
CDR3aa: CASSFRGVTSYNEQFF
len: 16
d_gene: .
abundance: once
v_gene: TRBV5-8
j_gene: TRBJ2-1

CDR3nt: TGTGCCAGCAGCCCCTTTATCGGCTACAATGAGCAGTTCTTC
CDR3aa: CASSPFIGYNEQFF
len: 14
d_gene: .
abundance: .
v_gene: TRBV11-2
j_gene: TRBJ2-1

CDR3nt: TGTGCCAGCTCACCATTTGGGGGCGGGGATCAGCCCCAGCATTTT
CDR3aa: CASSPFGGGDQPQHF
len: 15
d_gene: .
abundance: many
v_gene: TRBV18
j_gene: TRBJ1-5

CDR3nt: TGTGCCTGGAGTGTTTCAGGAGCCCTCTATGGCTACACCTTC
CDR3aa: CAWSVSGALYGYTF
len: 14
d_gene: .
abundance: once
v_gene: TRBV30
j_gene: TRBJ1-2

CDR3nt: TGTGCCAGCAGCTTGGCCGGCCAGGGTAACACTGAAGCTTTCTTT
CDR3aa: CASSLAGQGNTEAFF
len: 15
d_gene: .
abundance: .
v_gene: TRBV5-8
j_gene: TRBJ1-1

CDR3nt: TGTGCCAGCAGCGTAGCTAGTACTAGCGGGAGGGCCAGCACAGATACGCAGTATTTT
CDR3aa: CASSVASTSGRASTDTQYF
len: 19
d_gene: TRBD2
abundance: .
v_gene: TRBV9
j_gene: TRBJ2-3

CDR3nt: TGTGCCAGCAGCTTGGGGACCGGCGACTACACCTTC
CDR3aa: CASSLGTGDYTF
len: 12
d_gene: .
abundance: .
v_gene: TRBV5-8
j_gene: TRBJ1-2

CDR3nt: TGCGCCAGCAGCTTCCGAGGTGGCCAAACGGACGAGCAGTACTTC
CDR3aa: CASSFRGGQTDEQYF
len: 15
d_gene: .
abundance: .
v_gene: TRBV5-1
j_gene: TRBJ2-7

CDR3nt: TGTGCCAGCAAACAGACAGGGGCGTCGATCAATCAGCCCCAGCATTTT
CDR3aa: CASKQTGASINQPQHF
len: 16
d_gene: TRBD1
abundance: .
v_gene: TRBV6-6
j_gene: TRBJ1-5

CDR3nt: TGTGCCAGTAGTCCTCCGGGACAGGGAGATGGCTACACCTTC
CDR3aa: CASSPPGQGDGYTF
len: 14
d_gene: TRBD1
abundance: .
v_gene: TRBV19
j_gene: TRBJ1-2

CDR3nt: TGTGCCAGCAGTTACTCGCCCGTAAACAATGAGCAGTTCTTC
CDR3aa: CASSYSPVNNEQFF
len: 14
d_gene: .
abundance: .
v_gene: TRBV6-5
j_gene: TRBJ2-1

CDR3nt: TGTGCCAGCAGGATTGGACAGGGGCTAGGCGAGCAGTACTTC
CDR3aa: CASRIGQGLGEQYF
len: 14
d_gene: TRBD1
abundance: .
v_gene: TRBV7-3
j_gene: TRBJ2-7

CDR3nt: TGTGCCAGCAGCGTAACAGCAGGGACCAATCAGCCCCAGCATTTT
CDR3aa: CASSVTAGTNQPQHF
len: 15
d_gene: .
abundance: many
v_gene: TRBV9
j_gene: TRBJ1-5

CDR3nt: TGTGCCAGCAGCCCAGGGGCCGAGCAGTACTTC
CDR3aa: CASSPGAEQYF
len: 11
d_gene: .
abundance: .
v_gene: TRBV2
j_gene: TRBJ2-7

CDR3nt: TGTGCCAGCAGAGGTCAGGGGACCTATAATTCACCCCTCCACTTT
CDR3aa: CASRGQGTYNSPLHF
len: 15
d_gene: .
abundance: .
v_gene: TRBV28
j_gene: TRBJ1-6

CDR3nt: TGTGCCAGCAGGGGGGGAACAGGATCACCCCTCCACTTT
CDR3aa: CASRGGTGSPLHF
len: 13
d_gene: .
abundance: .
v_gene: TRBV2
j_gene: TRBJ1-6

CDR3nt: TGTGCCAGCTCACCACGACTAGCGGGAGACGATAATGAGCAGTTCTTC
CDR3aa: CASSPRLAGDDNEQFF
len: 16
d_gene: TRBD2
abundance: .
v_gene: TRBV18
j_gene: TRBJ2-1

CDR3nt: TGTGCCAGCAAAAAAGAGCGGGACTCCTACAATGAGCAGTTCTTC
CDR3aa: CASKKERDSYNEQFF
len: 15
d_gene: TRBD2
abundance: .
v_gene: TRBV2
j_gene: TRBJ2-1